The T cell receptor (beta chain) described here comes from a study of a mutant IDH1 vaccine in newly diagnosed glioma. Some clones are missing from TCRdb's copy, which holds only in-frame ones; the method was immunoSEQ multiplex PCR. The sample includes around 52,000 clones, over 80% of them seen just once. The V and J ends lost 2 bases and 0 bases respectively, with 5 bases between them. The CDR3 is made up of 13 amino acids. The germline gives CDR1 SGHRS, CDR2 YFSETQ. Regarding this clone: Its cognate antigen is unknown.

Indicated time point: week 5, during vaccination. Mutant IDH1 20-mer peptide, at 300 ug, made up each vaccine dose, with topical imiquimod. The TCR was taken from a woman aged 35 to 49 with glioma. The chain combines TRBV5-1 with TRBJ1-1; D is unclear. The specimen was PBMCs, collected from a glioma patient whose treatment included an IDH1 peptide vaccine. The CDR3 DNA follows: TGCGCCAGCAGCTTCTCCGTGAACACTGAAGCTTTCTTT. Translated: CASSFSVNTEAFF.